A single sample gave rise to the 5 T cell receptor beta chains below, sequenced in a study of PD-1 blockade in classical Hodgkin lymphoma. Relapses following autologous stem cell transplantation were seen in all patients, with brentuximab vedotin exposure varying. The repertoire was sequenced with immunoSEQ multiplex PCR; TCRdb's copy has only in-frame clones and lacks some. The repertoire consists of 40,000 to 50,000 clones, with around 86% occurring once and the leading ten covering roughly 6%. The material was peripheral blood mononuclear cells (PBMCs), obtained before the second cycle of nivolumab. The receptors originated from a human donor with classical Hodgkin lymphoma.

This clone appeared a few times. V usage is TRBV19 and J usage is TRBJ1-2, with TRBD1 matching over 8 bases. Germline CDR1 is LNHDA and CDR2 is SQIVND (reference sequence). The CDR3 length is 14 residues. V shed 5 bases and J 2 bases; nucleotides not matched to a gene: 4. The CDR3 here is CASSPRTGNYGYTF. CDR3 in DNA: TGTGCCAGTAGTCCCCGGACAGGGAACTATGGCTACACCTTC.

V usage is TRBV25-1 and J usage is TRBJ2-2; 7 bases line up with TRBD1. In germline, CDR1 is MGHDK, CDR2 SYGVNS. This CDR3 has 15 residues. Germline trimming cut 5 bases from V and 5 bases from J; bases unmatched to any gene: 8. The CDR3 is CASSRAGGYTGELFF. CDR3 DNA: TGTGCCAGCAGTCGAGCAGGGGGTTATACCGGGGAGCTGTTTTTT.

This sequence joins TRBV28 and TRBJ1-4, with D maybe TRBD1 (6 bases). Germline V gene data show CDR1 as MDHEN and CDR2 as SYDVKM. V was cut by 3 bases and J by 6 bases, with 14 bases left in between. CDR3 length: 15 amino acids. The CDR3 loop is CASSFVGQRHEKLFF. The CDR3 DNA follows: TGTGCCAGCAGTTTTGTAGGACAGAGGCATGAAAAACTGTTTTTT.

For the CDR3, the DNA is TGTGCCAGTAGTATGATCAGGACTAGCGGGAGGGTCGAGCAGTACTTC. It is translated as CASSMIRTSGRVEQYF. The V call is TRBV19, the J call TRBJ2-7; 15 positions match TRBD2. The germline V gene encodes CDR1 LNHDA and CDR2 SQIVND (reference sequence). V shed 3 bases and J 6 bases; nucleotides not matched to a gene: 6. The CDR3 contains 16 residues.

This chain uses TRBV27 with TRBJ2-2; 7 nucleotides line up with TRBD2. V lost 6 bases, J lost 6 bases, and 1 base stayed unmatched. CDR3 length: 12 amino acids. CDR1 is MNHEY, CDR2 SMNVEV, per germline (reference sequence). CDR3 nucleotides: TGTGCCAGCAGCCGGGGGGCCGGGGAGCTGTTTTTT. Translated, it gives CASSRGAGELFF.